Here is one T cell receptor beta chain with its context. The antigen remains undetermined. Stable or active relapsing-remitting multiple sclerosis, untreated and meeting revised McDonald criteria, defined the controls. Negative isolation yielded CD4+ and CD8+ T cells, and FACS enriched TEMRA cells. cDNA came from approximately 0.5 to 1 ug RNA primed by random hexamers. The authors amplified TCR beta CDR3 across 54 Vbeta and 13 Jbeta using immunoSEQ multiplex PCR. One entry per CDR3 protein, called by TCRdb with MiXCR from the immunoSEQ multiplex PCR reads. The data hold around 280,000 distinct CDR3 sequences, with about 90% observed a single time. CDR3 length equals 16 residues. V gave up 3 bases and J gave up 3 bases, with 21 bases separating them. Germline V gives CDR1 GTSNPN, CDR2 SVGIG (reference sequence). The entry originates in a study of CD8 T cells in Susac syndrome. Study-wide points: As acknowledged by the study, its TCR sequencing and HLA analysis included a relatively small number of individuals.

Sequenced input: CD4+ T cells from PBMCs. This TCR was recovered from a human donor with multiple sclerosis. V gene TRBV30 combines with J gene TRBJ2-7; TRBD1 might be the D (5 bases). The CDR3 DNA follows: TGTGCCTGGAGCCCTCGGCTAGGGCAGGGCAACTACGAGCAGTACTTC. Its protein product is CAWSPRLGQGNYEQYF.